Listed here are 19 T cell receptor beta chains from one sample, sequenced in a study of CD8+CD57+ T cells in acquired aplastic anemia. TCR beta VDJ and CDR3 profiles were obtained from a genomic DNA template. MiXCR, run by TCRdb on the reads, gives a single entry per CDR3 protein. The data show 62,000 or so distinct CDR3 sequences, with under 65% seen just once and about 9% held by the top ten. The sample consisted of sorted CD4+, CD8+, or CD8+CD57+ T cells (not recorded which) from PBMCs. The source of these receptors is a human donor in good health, serving as a control.

V gene TRBV11-1 combines with J gene TRBJ2-1; 9 nucleotides agree with TRBD2. Losses at the gene ends were 5 bases for V and 6 bases for J; bases not matched to a gene: 5. The CDR3 covers 14 residues. Germline V gene sequence: CDR1 SGHAT, CDR2 FQDESV (reference sequence). CDR3 nucleotide sequence: TGTGCCAGCAGCGGGGTAGCGGGAGTCAATGAGCAGTTCTTC. Protein: CASSGVAGVNEQFF.

The chain joins TRBV4-2 to TRBJ2-7, with D possibly being TRBD2 (5 bases). The CDR3 sequence is 14 residues long. The germline CDR1 and CDR2 sequences are LGHNA and YNFKEQ. Trimming cost V 4 bases and J 2 bases, with 12 bases left between them. DNA of the CDR3: TGTGCCAGCAGCCTTCCTCGCGGGCCCTACGAGCAGTACTTC. Protein: CASSLPRGPYEQYF.

In regard to this clonotype: This is likely a read error, given that the CDR3 carries no conserved phenylalanine or tryptophan at its end. The chain employs TRBV7-9 and TRBJ1-2; 7 nucleotides match TRBD1. CDR3 length: 13 amino acids. The trim removed 2 bases at V and 5 bases at J, leaving 2 bases unmatched. The V gene's germline CDR1 is SEHNR and CDR2 FQNEAQ (reference sequence). CDR3 DNA sequence: TGTGCCAGCAGCTTACAACAGGGGTATGGCTACACCTCC. Translation: CASSLQQGYGYTS.

This chain connects TRBV12-3 or TRBV12-4 to TRBJ1-1; a weak D match, TRBD1 (5 bases). CDR3 size: 14 residues. Trimming took off 6 bases at V and 7 bases at J, with 18 bases between the two ends. DNA for the CDR3: TGTGCCAGCAGCCTAGAGGTACAGGATGATGAAGCTTTCTTT. This codes for CASSLEVQDDEAFF.

Here the CDR3 DNA reads TGCGCCAGCAGAGATAACAGGGGCGGCTACGAGCAGTACTTC. This gives the protein CASRDNRGGYEQYF. The V call is TRBV10-2, the J call TRBJ2-7; 7 bases match TRBD1. The J segment lost 3 bases and the V segment lost 6 bases, leaving 8 bases of the junction unmatched. Germline CDR1 WSHSY, CDR2 SAAADI. This CDR3 contains 14 residues.

V and J are TRBV7-9 and TRBJ2-5; TRBD1 matches at 7 bases. The CDR3 is 15 residues long. The ends lost 8 bases at V and 2 bases at J; junction bases unmatched: 11. Germline V lookup: CDR1 SEHNR, CDR2 FQNEAQ (reference sequence). The CDR3 here is CASSPPGTVQETQYF. The DNA of the CDR3 is TGTGCCAGCTCACCCCCCGGGACAGTTCAAGAGACCCAGTACTTC. The whole variable domain, filled in from reference TRBV7-9 and TRBJ2-5, reads DTGVSQNPRHKITKRGQNVTFRCDPISEHNRLYWYRQTLGQGPEFLTYFQNEAQLEKSRLLSDRFSAERPKGSFSTLEIQRTEQGDSAMYLCASSPPGTVQETQYFGPGTRLLVL.

The rearrangement joins TRBV10-3 to TRBJ1-2; TRBD1 matches 8 bases. CDR3 size: 13 residues. V lost 7 bases to trimming and J lost 4 bases; unmatched junction nucleotides: 5. Germline loops: CDR1 ENHRY, CDR2 SYGVKD. This CDR3 reads CAITMDRAYGYTF. CDR3 sequence (DNA): TGTGCCATCACCATGGACAGGGCCTATGGCTACACCTTC.

A remark on this clonotype: A much larger clone sits a single nucleotide away, making a read error possible. The chain couples TRBV6-1 to TRBJ2-2; D gene uncertain. V was trimmed by 4 bases and J by 5 bases, leaving 11 bases between them. Germline lookup yields CDR1 MNHNS and CDR2 SASEGT. The CDR3 runs 14 residues. In nucleotides, the CDR3 is TGTGCCAGCAGTGTACATGGCAGGACCGGGGAGCTGTTTTTT. It is translated as CASSVHGRTGELFF.

J is TRBJ2-1 and V is TRBV24-1, with TRBD2 identical over 10 bases. The CDR3 totals 14 residues. From germline, CDR1 is KGHDR and CDR2 SFDVKD. V was pared by 9 bases and J by 7 bases, with 8 bases of the junction left unmatched. CDR3 sequence (DNA): TGTGCCACCTCCGGGACTAGCGAATGGAATGAGCAGTTCTTC. Protein sequence: CATSGTSEWNEQFF.

Ten or more counts support this clonotype. The gene calls are TRBV19 and TRBJ2-3, with 9 positions matching TRBD1. Trimming took 5 bases from V and 1 from J; bases not matched to a gene: 4. CDR1 and CDR2 from the germline V gene are LNHDA and SQIVND (reference sequence). The CDR3 sequence is 15 residues long. The CDR3 protein is CASSLRTGGTDTQYF. The CDR3 DNA sequence: TGTGCCAGTAGTTTACGGACAGGGGGCACAGATACGCAGTATTTT.

This chain connects TRBV11-2 to TRBJ1-2; no firm D call. This CDR3 contains 15 residues. Germline V gives CDR1 SGHAT, CDR2 FQNNGV. The V and J ends lost 4 bases and 4 bases respectively, with 16 bases between them. CDR3 nucleotides: TGTGCCAGCAGCTCGTCCCGGGTGGTGGGCTATGGCTACACCTTC. Protein product: CASSSSRVVGYGYTF.

Note on this clonotype: Germline and junction disagree at one end, which may indicate a read error. The J gene is TRBJ2-1, the V gene TRBV10-2; possibly TRBD2 for D (5 bases). The CDR3 length is 14 residues. CDR1 is WSHSY and CDR2 is SAAADI in the germline V gene. DNA for the CDR3: TGTGCCAGCACCGTAGGAACGGGATACAATGAGCAGTTCTTC. Translation: CASTVGTGYNEQFF.

The chain carries TRBV15 and TRBJ2-1, with a tentative D call TRBD1 (5 bases). V was clipped by 6 bases and J by 15 bases, with 18 bases between them. The CDR3 consists of 12 residues. Germline CDR1 is LNHNV and CDR2 is YYDKDF (reference sequence). CDR3 protein: CATSDGKGALFF. Written as DNA, the CDR3 is TGTGCCACCAGTGATGGGAAAGGGGCTCTGTTCTTC.

In regard to this clonotype: Because the CDR3 is missing its conserved closing phenylalanine or tryptophan, this is likely a read error. The DNA is omitted, as the CDR3 cannot be located on it reliably, and the CDR3 follows TCRdb's listing. The chain links TRBV19 to TRBJ2-2; the table's D call, TRBD1, was not checked against the DNA. The V gene's germline CDR1 is LNHDA and CDR2 SQIVND (reference sequence). With termini counted, the CDR3 has 14 amino acids. Here the CDR3 reads CASSMSPRSGSCFL.

The rearrangement uses TRBV13 and TRBJ1-2; D may be TRBD1 (5 bases). The germline V gene has CDR1 PRHDT and CDR2 FYEKMQ (reference sequence). The CDR3 contains 14 residues. With 6 bases removed from V and 2 bases from J, the gap between germline ends came to 13 bases. CDR3 coding DNA: TGTGCCAGCAGTTTCGCGGGACTGAACTATGGCTACACCTTC. As protein: CASSFAGLNYGYTF.

The rearrangement uses TRBV3-1 and TRBJ1-1, with D unresolved. V lost 1 base and J lost 1, with 10 bases in between. CDR1 is LGHDT and CDR2 is YNNKEL in the germline V gene (reference sequence). This CDR3 spans 15 amino acids. CDR3 region: CASSQVGGRNTEAFF. The CDR3 region has the DNA TGTGCCAGCAGCCAAGTGGGTGGACGGAACACTGAAGCTTTCTTT.

The chain combines TRBV4-2 with TRBJ2-7, with a tentative D call TRBD2 (5 bases). Germline assignment: CDR1 LGHNA and CDR2 YNFKEQ. Trimming removed 5 bases from V and 1 base from J, with 9 bases in between. The CDR3 has 13 amino acids. The chain's CDR3 is CASSGRESYEQYF. The CDR3 DNA is TGTGCCAGCAGCGGACGGGAATCCTACGAGCAGTACTTC.

This clonotype is medium-sized within its sample. The chain has TRBV29-1 and TRBJ2-3; 12 bases fit TRBD1. After removal of 6 bases from V and 4 bases from J, the junction contained 5 bases not matched to a gene. Germline CDR1 SQVTM, CDR2 ANQGSEA. CDR3 size: 14 residues. DNA for the CDR3: TGCAGCGTGGATGGGACAGGGGGCGCAGATACGCAGTATTTT. Translating gives CSVDGTGGADTQYF.

This chain connects TRBV7-8 to TRBJ2-3; D ambiguous. With 2 bases removed from V and 3 bases from J, the gap between germline ends came to 12 bases. The CDR3 extends over 15 amino acids. The germline V gene has CDR1 SGHVS and CDR2 FQNEAQ. CDR3: CASSLNSLGTDTQYF. The CDR3 nucleotides read TGTGCCAGCAGCTTAAATAGCCTAGGTACAGATACGCAGTATTTT.